This TCR beta chain stems from a study of OX40 agonist ivuxolimab in advanced cancers. Overall study: Dosing consisted of intravenous ivuxolimab at 0.01 to 10 mg/kg every 2 weeks. Those enrolled were less than 85% male, with a mean age of around 58 years and ages from about 20 to 85.

The CDR3 runs 14 residues. V was trimmed by 4 bases and J by 1 base, leaving 10 bases between them. The germline CDR1 and CDR2 sequences are SGHNT and YYREEE (reference sequence). Using immunoSEQ multiplex PCR, the repertoire was profiled, and TCRdb retains in-frame clones only, with some absent. The table includes about 95,000 clones, more than 85% detected once. About this clone itself: The antigen is undetermined.

Notes on the study in general: Several nonresponders also turned out to have low normalized T-cell clonal expansion. No antigen was identified for the clonally expanded peripheral T cells.

The material sequenced was CD4+ or CD8+ T cells sorted from blood, taken in a trial of the OX40 agonist ivuxolimab. The chain couples TRBV5-4 to TRBJ2-3; D remains unclear. This clonotype originated in an adult with an advanced solid tumor such as melanoma, head and neck, liver or kidney cancer. The CDR3: CASSGTYGTDTQYF. In DNA form, the CDR3 reads TGTGCCAGCAGCGGAACTTACGGCACAGATACGCAGTATTTT.